Listed here is a single T cell receptor (beta chain). The record originates from a study of blood T cell repertoires in COVID-19. TCRdb's copy holds only in-frame clones and misses some; the assay was immunoSEQ multiplex PCR. This sample has roughly 100,000 clones, with roughly 90% found just once. Germline V lookup: CDR1 SGHRS, CDR2 YFSETQ. Trimming removed 4 bases at V and 5 bases at J, with 9 bases between. This CDR3 has 13 residues. The sample was peripheral blood. This receptor was identified in a woman between 65 and 79 years old with acute or convalescent COVID-19. The genes are TRBV5-1 and TRBJ1-4; D unclear. The CDR3 region is CASSNTPNEKLFF. The CDR3 bases are TGCGCCAGCAGCAACACACCCAATGAAAAACTGTTTTTT.